This entry lists 26 T cell receptor beta chains sequenced from one sample in a study of CD8+ T cells in alopecia areata. As for treatment: oral pan-JAK inhibitor, 5-10 mg twice daily. After isolation, RNA underwent reverse transcription to generate cDNA as the sequencing template. TCRdb's copy holds only in-frame clones and misses some; the assay was immunoSEQ multiplex PCR. The sample has approximately 210,000 clones, around two fifths seen once; the top ten hold 2% to 3%. Sequencing used CD4+ T cells sorted from blood, obtained at roughly week 36, from a patient treated with tofacitinib. These receptors all stem from a human donor with alopecia areata.

The chain uses TRBV5-4 and TRBJ2-3; perhaps TRBD2 as D (6 bases). V lost 4 bases and J lost 2, with 14 bases in between. This CDR3 spans 15 amino acids. Germline CDR1 reads SGHNT; CDR2 reads YYREEE (reference sequence). Here the CDR3 reads CASSQSAGITDTQYF. In nucleotides, the CDR3 is TGTGCCAGCAGCCAATCGGCGGGGATCACAGATACGCAGTATTTT.

The chain has TRBV5-1 and TRBJ2-7; TRBD1 matches at 12 bases. The V gene's germline CDR1 is SGHRS and CDR2 YFSETQ. Unmatched junction bases numbered 6, after V lost 0 bases and J lost 11 bases. The CDR3 covers 14 residues. DNA for the CDR3: TGCGCCAGCAGCTTGGAGGGACAGGGGGCCCGGAAGTACTTC. It specifies CASSLEGQGARKYF.

The chain links TRBV4-3 to TRBJ2-2; 7 nucleotides align to TRBD2. V was clipped by 2 bases and J by 2 bases; unmatched bases: 8. CDR1 is LGHNA and CDR2 is YSLEER in the germline V gene. CDR3 length: 17 residues. This CDR3 reads CASSQNLRGRNTGELFF. The DNA for the CDR3 is TGCGCCAGCAGCCAAAACCTTCGCGGGAGAAACACCGGGGAGCTGTTTTTT.

This rearrangement joins TRBV5-1 to TRBJ1-5; no firm D call. The CDR3 has 13 residues. CDR1 and CDR2 from the germline V gene are SGHRS and YFSETQ. Trimming pared 0 bases from V and 5 bases from J, leaving 6 bases between. CDR3 sequence: CASSLDGYQPQHF. In DNA form, the CDR3 reads TGCGCCAGCAGCTTGGACGGATATCAGCCCCAGCATTTT.

This clone was recorded a few times. The rearrangement uses TRBV29-1 and TRBJ1-1, with D hard to call. The CDR3 sequence is 13 residues long. V was trimmed by 5 bases and J by 1 base, leaving 11 bases between them. The germline CDR1 and CDR2 sequences are SQVTM and ANQGSEA. CDR3 DNA: TGCAGCGTTAGGGAGGATCGGAACACTGAAGCTTTCTTT. Amino acids: CSVREDRNTEAFF.

J is TRBJ1-1 and V is TRBV2; D not resolved. V gave up 6 bases and J gave up 4 bases, with 18 bases separating them. Per germline, CDR1 SNHLY and CDR2 FYNNEI. The CDR3 covers 15 residues. CDR3 bases: TGTGCCAGCAGGGGTCTAATGGGGTGGGGCACTGAAGCTTTCTTT. Protein: CASRGLMGWGTEAFF.

This clone was seen a handful of times. The V gene is TRBV29-1, the J gene TRBJ2-1; 12 bases align to TRBD2. The V gene end was trimmed by 7 bases and the J gene end by 1 base; junction bases not matched to a gene: 14. The CDR3 contains 18 residues. CDR1 and CDR2 (germline): SQVTM, ANQGSEA. CDR3 nucleotide sequence: TGCAGCGCCCTGGGGGATCTAGCGGGAGGGCCTTCCTACAATGAGCAGTTCTTC. Its translation: CSALGDLAGGPSYNEQFF.

This clone occurred a few times. The rearrangement uses TRBV28 and TRBJ1-2; no clear D. Germline V gene sequence: CDR1 MDHEN, CDR2 SYDVKM. Trimming left V 6 bases short and J 0 bases short, with 8 bases between. The CDR3 is made up of 13 amino acids. CDR3 residues: CASSRSTNYGYTF. CDR3 nucleotides: TGTGCCAGCAGCCGATCTACTAACTATGGCTACACCTTC.

The V and J genes are TRBV29-1 and TRBJ2-7, with 7 positions matching TRBD2. The CDR3 runs 14 residues. The V gene's germline CDR1 is SQVTM and CDR2 ANQGSEA. The V and J ends lost 6 bases and 3 bases, in that order; junction bases with no gene match: 11. CDR3 nucleotide sequence: TGCAGCGTCCGAGCGGGGACTAATCTCTACGAGCAGTACTTC. It yields the protein CSVRAGTNLYEQYF.

The chain has TRBV30 and TRBJ1-5, with D hard to call. Germline V lookup: CDR1 GTSNPN, CDR2 SVGIG (reference sequence). The V and J ends lost 5 bases and 7 bases respectively, with 12 bases between them. The CDR3 is 12 amino acids. CDR3 loop: CAWGRQTQPQHF. The CDR3 coding sequence is TGTGCCTGGGGGAGGCAGACGCAGCCCCAGCATTTT.

The table lists this clone with a few counts. The gene calls are TRBV29-1 and TRBJ2-5, with TRBD2 matching over 8 bases. V gave up 2 bases and J gave up 5 bases; unmatched junction bases: 16. Germline loops: CDR1 SQVTM, CDR2 ANQGSEA. The CDR3 covers 17 residues. In nucleotides, the CDR3 is TGCAGCGTTGAACACACCTCGCGGGGGGCCTCGAGGGAGACCCAGTACTTC. It encodes CSVEHTSRGASRETQYF.

CDR3 coding DNA: TGTGCCAGCAGCCTACGTGTAGTCTCAGATACGCAGTATTTT. Its protein product is CASSLRVVSDTQYF. V gene TRBV9 combines with J gene TRBJ2-3; D gene uncertain. The CDR3 has 14 residues. Trimming pared 4 bases from V and 4 bases from J, leaving 13 bases between. The V gene's germline CDR1 is SGDLS and CDR2 YYNGEE.

This chain connects TRBV6-4 to TRBJ2-1; D call uncertain. Germline-derived CDR1 and CDR2 are MRHNA and SNTAGT. There are 13 residues in the CDR3. V was trimmed by 3 bases and J by 2 bases, leaving 5 bases between them. The CDR3 nucleotides are TGTGCCAGCAGTGAAAGACCCTACAATGAGCAGTTCTTC. It codes for CASSERPYNEQFF.

The chain couples TRBV7-2 to TRBJ1-2; TRBD1 is a possible D gene (5 bases). Germline CDR1 and CDR2: SGHTA and FQGNSA. The CDR3 covers 15 residues. V shed 1 base and J shed 5 bases, with 14 bases lying between them. This CDR3 is CASSLGRGEGYGYTF. DNA of the CDR3: TGTGCCAGCAGCTTAGGGAGGGGAGAAGGGTATGGCTACACCTTC. Based on the CDR3 plus reference TRBV7-2 and TRBJ1-2, the full variable domain is GAGVSQSPSNKVTEKGKDVELRCDPISGHTALYWYRQSLGQGLEFLIYFQGNSAPDKSGLPSDRFSAERTGGSVSTLTIQRTQQEDSAVYLCASSLGRGEGYGYTFGSGTRLTVV.

In the case of this clone: It is likely a read error: a sequence one base away is far more abundant. The sample carries other DNA sequences with the same CDR3. The rearrangement links TRBV28 to TRBJ1-2; no definite D call. The CDR3 sequence is 15 residues long. From germline, CDR1 is MDHEN and CDR2 SYDVKM. Trimming removed 1 base at V and 1 base at J, with 10 bases between. CDR3 DNA: TGTGCCAGCAGTTTATCGCCCAGACTTAACTATGGCTACACCTTC. It is translated as CASSLSPRLNYGYTF.

V is TRBV6-6 and J is TRBJ2-1; TRBD2 matches 10 bases. The germline V gene encodes CDR1 MNHNY and CDR2 SVGAGI (reference sequence). The J segment lost 6 bases and the V segment lost 7 bases, leaving 3 bases of the junction unmatched. The length of the CDR3 is 13 residues. Here the CDR3 DNA reads TGTGCCAGCACACTAGCGGGGACCAATGAGCAGTTCTTC. It translates to CASTLAGTNEQFF.

The genes are TRBV16 and TRBJ1-5; no clear D. CDR1 KGHSY and CDR2 FQNENV come from the germline V gene. This CDR3 contains 14 residues. Trimming took off 4 bases at V and 4 bases at J, with 11 bases between the two ends. This CDR3 is CASSPDSNNQPQHF. The CDR3 DNA reads as TGTGCCAGCAGCCCAGACTCTAATAATCAGCCCCAGCATTTT.

This clone has at least ten counts. This rearrangement joins TRBV4-2 to TRBJ2-7; D gene uncertain. Deletions cut 6 bases from V and 0 bases from J, with 18 bases between. CDR1 is LGHNA and CDR2 is YNFKEQ in the germline V gene. This CDR3 contains 16 residues. The CDR3 sequence is CASSQPNRRDSYEQYF. The CDR3 nucleotides are TGTGCCAGCAGTCAACCGAACAGAAGAGACTCCTACGAGCAGTACTTC.

The table lists this clone with a count of one. The rearrangement joins TRBV5-1 to TRBJ1-2; D unresolved. V lost 0 bases, J lost 4 bases, and 13 bases lay in between. CDR3 length: 15 residues. Looked up from germline, CDR1 is SGHRS and CDR2 is YFSETQ. CDR3 protein: CASSLGAGSSYGYTF. The CDR3 DNA reads TGCGCCAGCAGCTTGGGGGCAGGATCAAGCTATGGCTACACCTTC.

A few counts support this clone. The chain is built from TRBV6-6 and TRBJ2-7, with D unclear. The germline gives CDR1 MNHNY, CDR2 SVGAGI (reference sequence). With 6 bases removed from V and 0 bases from J, the gap between germline ends came to 6 bases. The CDR3 has 12 residues. CDR3 nucleotide sequence: TGTGCCAGCAGAAGGGACTCCTACGAGCAGTACTTC. This encodes CASRRDSYEQYF.

This chain joins TRBV30 and TRBJ1-5, with D tentatively TRBD1 (5 bases). This CDR3 region has 13 residues. The V and J ends lost 0 bases and 7 bases respectively, with 10 bases between them. Germline V gives CDR1 GTSNPN, CDR2 SVGIG (reference sequence). This chain's CDR3 is CAWSVGGFQPQHF. CDR3 coding DNA: TGTGCCTGGAGTGTGGGGGGTTTCCAGCCCCAGCATTTT. Complete variable domain (other parts from reference TRBV30 and TRBJ1-5): SQTIHQWPATLVQPVGSPLSLECTVEGTSNPNLYWYRQAAGRGLQLLFYSVGIGQISSEVPQNLSASRPQDRQFILSSKKLLLSDSGFYLCAWSVGGFQPQHFGDGTRLSIL.

The chain recombines TRBV30 with TRBJ2-1; a possible D gene is TRBD1 (6 bases). V was pared by 3 bases and J by 8 bases, with 17 bases between. Germline CDR1 reads GTSNPN; CDR2 reads SVGIG (reference sequence). This CDR3 spans 14 amino acids. CDR3 bases: TGTGCCTGGAGCCTTGGGACACAAACATATGAGCAGTTCTTC. This translates into CAWSLGTQTYEQFF.

The V and J genes are TRBV25-1 and TRBJ2-7; TRBD1 agrees at 8 bases. Per germline, CDR1 MGHDK and CDR2 SYGVNS. V shed 7 bases and J 0 bases; nucleotides not matched to a gene: 2. The CDR3 sequence is 13 residues long. For the CDR3, the DNA is TGTGCCAGCAAAGGACAGGGCTCCTACGAGCAGTACTTC. Amino acid sequence: CASKGQGSYEQYF.

CDR3 DNA sequence: TGTGCCAGCAGCGAACAGGGATGGGAGACCCAGTACTTC. Protein sequence: CASSEQGWETQYF. V gene TRBV9 combines with J gene TRBJ2-5, with a tentative D call TRBD1 (6 bases). V lost 3 bases, J lost 5 bases, and 11 bases lay in between. Per the germline V gene, CDR1 is SGDLS and CDR2 is YYNGEE. The CDR3 spans 13 residues.

This clone was seen a few times. The chain uses TRBV7-2 and TRBJ2-3; 12 bases align to TRBD2. The ends lost 4 bases at V and 1 base at J; junction bases unmatched: 6. Germline CDR1 is SGHTA and CDR2 is FQGNSA. The CDR3 runs to 17 residues. CDR3 nucleotides: TGTGCCAGCAGCTCCACCCCTAGCGGGAGGGGCACAGATACGCAGTATTTT. It specifies CASSSTPSGRGTDTQYF.

The gene calls are TRBV30 and TRBJ2-2; 7 bases fit TRBD2. The CDR3 has 15 residues. J gave up 0 bases and V 2 bases, and 3 bases lay outside the gene matches. Germline CDR1 is GTSNPN and CDR2 is SVGIG (reference sequence). The CDR3 bases are TGTGCCTGGAGTCATCGGGGGGCGAACACCGGGGAGCTGTTTTTT. Residues: CAWSHRGANTGELFF.